The rows below give T cell receptor beta chains drawn from one sample of a study of sequential checkpoint blockade in melanoma. Some clones are missing from TCRdb's copy, which holds only in-frame ones; the method was immunoSEQ multiplex PCR. The sample consists of 6,000 to 9,000 clones, approximately 30% of them appearing once. Sequencing was performed on tumor tissue (inferred from file names), taken from a patient given nivolumab and ipilimumab in sequence. The receptors stem from a human donor with melanoma. Both conserved end residues are part of each CDR3. A D gene is named only where the DNA matches it firmly. The size field is filled for only some rows; it gives once, few, many or a size class.

d_call	clone_size	v_call	cdr3_length	j_call	cdr3_nt	cdr3_aa
TRBD1	-	TRBV19	16	TRBJ2-1	TGTGCCAGTAGTCCGCCCCCCGGACAGGGTAGGAATGAGCAGTTCTTC	CASSPPPGQGRNEQFF
-	-	TRBV6-8	13	TRBJ2-7	TGTGCCAGCAGTATAAAAACAGGGCGCGAGCAGTACTTC	CASSIKTGREQYF
-	-	TRBV29-1	13	TRBJ2-3	TGCAGCGTTGACGGCTACGGCACAGATACGCAGTATTTT	CSVDGYGTDTQYF
-	-	TRBV14	12	TRBJ1-1	TGTGCCAGCAGCCAAGATGGGGGGAGGGCTTTCTTT	CASSQDGGRAFF
TRBD2	-	TRBV18	15	TRBJ2-1	TGTGCCAGCTTCCCAGGGACTAGCGGGCCCAATGAGCAGTTCTTC	CASFPGTSGPNEQFF
-	-	TRBV29-1	14	TRBJ2-3	TGCAGCGTTGATCTCTCGGGAGTTACAGATACGCAGTATTTT	CSVDLSGVTDTQYF
-	few	TRBV6-8	15	TRBJ2-1	TGTGCCAGCCGTTGGACAGACAGCTCCTACAATGAGCAGTTCTTC	CASRWTDSSYNEQFF
-	few	TRBV11-3	15	TRBJ2-6	TGTGCCAGCAGCGAGACGGCTTCTGGGGCCAACGTCCTGACTTTC	CASSETASGANVLTF
-	medium-sized	TRBV10-2	16	TRBJ2-3	TGCGCCAGCAGGACAATTAGCACCGCTAGCACAGATACGCAGTATTTT	CASRTISTASTDTQYF
-	medium-sized	TRBV6-8	14	TRBJ2-7	TGTGCCATCAGTAGGACAGCTGAGTCCTACGAGCAGTACTTC	CAISRTAESYEQYF
TRBD1	few	TRBV11-3	16	TRBJ2-7	TGTGCCAGCAGCCGATCCCCGACAGGGGAATCGGGCGAGCAGTACTTC	CASSRSPTGESGEQYF
TRBD1	few	TRBV10-3	15	TRBJ2-7	TGTGCCATCAGTGAGTCGGTAGGGACAGTCTACGAGCAGTACTTC	CAISESVGTVYEQYF
-	few	TRBV7-1	14	TRBJ2-7	TGTGCCAGCAGCTTAGTTAGGGATCACTACGAGCAGTACTTC	CASSLVRDHYEQYF
-	medium-sized	TRBV9	16	TRBJ1-4	TGTGCCAGCAGCCCCAGCAGTTCTGCAACTAATGAAAAACTGTTTTTT	CASSPSSSATNEKLFF
TRBD1	few	TRBV30	13	TRBJ1-5	TGTGCCTGGGGACAGGGATATAGTCAGCCCCAGCATTTT	CAWGQGYSQPQHF
-	-	TRBV19	17	TRBJ1-1	TGTGCCAGTAGTATCCGGGCAGTCCGTGGGCTGAACACTGAAGCTTTCTTT	CASSIRAVRGLNTEAFF